The clone carrying this TCR beta chain was detected only once. Its cognate antigen is unknown. This entry is derived from a study of T cells in narcolepsy. Sequenced by immunoSEQ multiplex PCR; TCRdb stores in-frame clones only, minus some. The table includes about 35,000 clones, about 85% detected once. Whole-study results and caveats: Comparing one patient's CSF and blood CD4+ clonotypes highlighted HCRT- and TRIB2-specific autoreactive clonotypes. In some patient and control memory CD4+ samples, autoreactive clones were absent.

The CDR3 contains 15 residues. Trimming cost V 5 bases and J 7 bases, with 18 bases left between them. CDR1 and CDR2 from the germline V gene are SGHTA and FQGTGA. Sample: memory (CD45RA-) CD4+ T cells from blood. The rearrangement links TRBV7-3 to TRBJ2-1; D is ambiguous. This sequence was found in a human donor in good health. The CDR3 nucleotides are TGTGCCAGCAGCCGTACGAGCGCCGGGTCGAATGAGCAGTTCTTC. Protein: CASSRTSAGSNEQFF. The whole variable domain, filled in from reference TRBV7-3 and TRBJ2-1, reads GAGVSQTPSNKVTEKGKYVELRCDPISGHTALYWYRQSLGQGPEFLIYFQGTGAADDSGLPNDRFFAVRPEGSVSTLKIQRTERGDSAVYLCASSRTSAGSNEQFFGPGTRLTVL.